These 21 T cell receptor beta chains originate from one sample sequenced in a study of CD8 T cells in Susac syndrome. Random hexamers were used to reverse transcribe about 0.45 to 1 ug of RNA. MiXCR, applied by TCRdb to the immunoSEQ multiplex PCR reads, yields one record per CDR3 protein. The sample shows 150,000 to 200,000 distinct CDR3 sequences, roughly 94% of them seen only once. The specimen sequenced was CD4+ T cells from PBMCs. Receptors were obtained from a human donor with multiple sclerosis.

Written as DNA, the CDR3 is TGTGCCAGCAGTTACCAGCTCCACACCGGGGAGCTGTTTTTT. It specifies CASSYQLHTGELFF. This chain connects TRBV6-5 to TRBJ2-2; D is ambiguous. CDR3 length: 14 residues. Germline V gene lookup returns CDR1 MNHEY and CDR2 SVGAGI. Trimming shortened V by 2 bases and J by 3 bases, and 7 bases separated the two germline ends.

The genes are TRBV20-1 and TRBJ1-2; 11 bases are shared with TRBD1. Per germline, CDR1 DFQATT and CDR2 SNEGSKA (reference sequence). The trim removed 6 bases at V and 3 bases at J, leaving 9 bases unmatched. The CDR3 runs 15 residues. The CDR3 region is CSARPDRGHYYGYTF. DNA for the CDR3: TGCAGTGCAAGGCCGGACAGGGGGCATTACTATGGCTACACCTTC.

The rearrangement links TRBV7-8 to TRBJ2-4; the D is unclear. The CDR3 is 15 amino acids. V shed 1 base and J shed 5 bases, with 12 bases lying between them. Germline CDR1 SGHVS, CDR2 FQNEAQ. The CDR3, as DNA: TGTGCCAGCAGCTTAGTAAGGTGGAGCGAAAACATTCAGTACTTC. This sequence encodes CASSLVRWSENIQYF. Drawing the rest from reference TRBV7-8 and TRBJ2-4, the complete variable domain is GAGVSQSPRYKVAKRGQDVALRCDPISGHVSLFWYQQALGQGPEFLTYFQNEAQLDKSGLPSDRFFAERPEGSVSTLKIQRTQQEDSAVYLCASSLVRWSENIQYFGAGTRLSVL.

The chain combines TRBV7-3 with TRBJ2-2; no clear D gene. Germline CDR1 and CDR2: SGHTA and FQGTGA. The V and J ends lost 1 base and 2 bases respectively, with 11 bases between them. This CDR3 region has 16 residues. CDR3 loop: CASSLNSPVNTGELFF. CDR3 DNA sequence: TGTGCCAGCAGCTTAAATTCTCCCGTCAACACCGGGGAGCTGTTTTTT.

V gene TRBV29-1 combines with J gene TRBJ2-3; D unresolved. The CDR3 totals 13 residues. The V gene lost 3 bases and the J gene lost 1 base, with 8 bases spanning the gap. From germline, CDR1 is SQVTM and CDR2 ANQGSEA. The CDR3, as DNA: TGCAGCGTTGATAGTAGGGGCACAGATACGCAGTATTTT. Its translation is CSVDSRGTDTQYF.

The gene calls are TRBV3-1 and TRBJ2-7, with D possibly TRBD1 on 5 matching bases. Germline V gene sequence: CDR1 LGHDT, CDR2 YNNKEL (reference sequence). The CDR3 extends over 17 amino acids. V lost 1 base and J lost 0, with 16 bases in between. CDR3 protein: CASSQVVARVSSYEQYF. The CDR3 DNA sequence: TGTGCCAGCAGCCAAGTGGTCGCCAGGGTGAGCTCCTACGAGCAGTACTTC.

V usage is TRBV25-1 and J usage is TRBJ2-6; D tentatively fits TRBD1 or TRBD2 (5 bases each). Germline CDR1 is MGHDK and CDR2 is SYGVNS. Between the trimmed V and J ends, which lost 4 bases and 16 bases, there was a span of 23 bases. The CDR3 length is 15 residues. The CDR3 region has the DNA TGTGCCAGCAGTGCCAGCCCCACGGGGCTAATCCGTCTGACTTTC. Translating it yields CASSASPTGLIRLTF. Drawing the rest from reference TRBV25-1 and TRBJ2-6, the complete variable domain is EADIYQTPRYLVIGTGKKITLECSQTMGHDKMYWYQQDPGMELHLIHYSYGVNSTEKGDLSSESTVSRIRTEHFPLTLESARPSHTSQYLCASSASPTGLIRLTFGAGSRLTVL.

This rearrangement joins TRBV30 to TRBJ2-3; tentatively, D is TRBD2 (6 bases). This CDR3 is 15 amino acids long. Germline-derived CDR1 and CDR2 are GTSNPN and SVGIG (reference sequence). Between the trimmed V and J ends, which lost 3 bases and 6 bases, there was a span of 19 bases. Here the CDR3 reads CAWRSRLGPADTQYF. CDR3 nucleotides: TGTGCCTGGAGATCCCGACTAGGCCCTGCTGATACGCAGTATTTT. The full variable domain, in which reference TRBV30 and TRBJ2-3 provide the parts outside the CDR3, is SQTIHQWPATLVQPVGSPLSLECTVEGTSNPNLYWYRQAAGRGLQLLFYSVGIGQISSEVPQNLSASRPQDRQFILSSKKLLLSDSGFYLCAWRSRLGPADTQYFGPGTRLTVL.

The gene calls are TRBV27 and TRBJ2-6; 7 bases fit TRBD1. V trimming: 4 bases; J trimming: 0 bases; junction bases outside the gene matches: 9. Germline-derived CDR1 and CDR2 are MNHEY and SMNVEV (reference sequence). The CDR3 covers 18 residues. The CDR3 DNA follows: TGTGCCAGCAGTTCCTACGGACAGGATCGCTCTGGGGCCAACGTCCTGACTTTC. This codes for CASSSYGQDRSGANVLTF.

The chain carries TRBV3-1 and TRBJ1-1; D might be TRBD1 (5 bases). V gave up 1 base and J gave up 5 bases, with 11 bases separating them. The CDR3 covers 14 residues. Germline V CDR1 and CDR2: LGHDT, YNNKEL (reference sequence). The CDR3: CASSQAWDGTEAFF. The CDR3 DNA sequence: TGTGCCAGCAGCCAAGCATGGGACGGGACTGAAGCTTTCTTT.

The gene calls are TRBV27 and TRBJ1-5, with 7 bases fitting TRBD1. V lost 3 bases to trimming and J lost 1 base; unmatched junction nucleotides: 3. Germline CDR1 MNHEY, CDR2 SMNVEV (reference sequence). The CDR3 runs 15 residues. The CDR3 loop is CASSFSGQSNQPQHF. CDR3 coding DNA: TGTGCCAGCAGTTTTTCGGGACAGAGCAATCAGCCCCAGCATTTT.

Here the CDR3 reads CASSLTPPTNEQFF. The DNA of the CDR3 is TGCGCCAGCAGCTTGACCCCGCCAACCAATGAGCAGTTCTTC. This chain connects TRBV5-1 to TRBJ2-1; no clear D gene. With 1 base removed from V and 6 bases from J, the gap between germline ends came to 11 bases. CDR1 is SGHRS and CDR2 is YFSETQ in the germline V gene. There are 14 residues in the CDR3.

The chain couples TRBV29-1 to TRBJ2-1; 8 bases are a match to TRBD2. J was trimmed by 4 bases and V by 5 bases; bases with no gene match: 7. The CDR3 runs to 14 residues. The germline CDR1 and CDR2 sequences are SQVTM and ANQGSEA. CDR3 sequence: CSVQRGTSYNEQFF. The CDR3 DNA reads TGCAGCGTTCAGCGGGGGACTAGTTACAATGAGCAGTTCTTC.

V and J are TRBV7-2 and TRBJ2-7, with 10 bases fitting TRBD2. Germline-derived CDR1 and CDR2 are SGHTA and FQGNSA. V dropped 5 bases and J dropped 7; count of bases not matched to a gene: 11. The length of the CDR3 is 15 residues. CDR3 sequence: CASSVNLAGVGEQYF. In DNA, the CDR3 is TGTGCCAGCAGCGTGAACCTAGCGGGAGTAGGTGAGCAGTACTTC.

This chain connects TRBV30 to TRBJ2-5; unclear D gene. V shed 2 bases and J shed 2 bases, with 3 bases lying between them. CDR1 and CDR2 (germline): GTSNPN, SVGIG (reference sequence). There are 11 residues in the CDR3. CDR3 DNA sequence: TGTGCCTGGAGTCCGCAAGAGACCCAGTACTTC. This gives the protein CAWSPQETQYF.

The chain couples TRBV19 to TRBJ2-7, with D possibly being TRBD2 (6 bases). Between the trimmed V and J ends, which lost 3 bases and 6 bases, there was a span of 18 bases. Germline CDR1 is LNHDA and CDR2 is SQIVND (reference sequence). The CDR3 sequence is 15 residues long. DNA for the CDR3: TGTGCCAGTAGTATCGAGACTAGAGGGGAGTTCGAGCAGTACTTC. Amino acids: CASSIETRGEFEQYF. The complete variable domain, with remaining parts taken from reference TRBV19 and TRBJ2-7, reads DGGITQSPKYLFRKEGQNVTLSCEQNLNHDAMYWYRQDPGQGLRLIYYSQIVNDFQKGDIAEGYSVSREKKESFPLTVTSAQKNPTAFYLCASSIETRGEFEQYFGPGTRLTVT.

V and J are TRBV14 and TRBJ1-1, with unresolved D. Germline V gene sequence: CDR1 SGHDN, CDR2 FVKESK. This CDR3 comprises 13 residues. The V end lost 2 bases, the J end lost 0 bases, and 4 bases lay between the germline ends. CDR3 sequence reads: CASSQNLNTEAFF. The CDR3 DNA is TGTGCCAGCAGCCAAAACTTGAACACTGAAGCTTTCTTT.

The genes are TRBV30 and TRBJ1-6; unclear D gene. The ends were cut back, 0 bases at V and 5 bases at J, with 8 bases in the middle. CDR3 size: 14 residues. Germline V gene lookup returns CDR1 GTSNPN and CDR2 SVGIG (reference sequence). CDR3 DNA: TGTGCCTGGAGTGTTAGCCTAAATAATTCACCCCTCCACTTT. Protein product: CAWSVSLNNSPLHF.

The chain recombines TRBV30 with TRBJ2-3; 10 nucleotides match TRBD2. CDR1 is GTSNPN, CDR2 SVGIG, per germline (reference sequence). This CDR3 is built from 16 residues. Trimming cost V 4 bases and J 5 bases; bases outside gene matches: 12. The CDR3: CAWTMGSSGSGDTQYF. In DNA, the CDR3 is TGTGCCTGGACCATGGGGTCTAGCGGGAGCGGAGATACGCAGTATTTT.

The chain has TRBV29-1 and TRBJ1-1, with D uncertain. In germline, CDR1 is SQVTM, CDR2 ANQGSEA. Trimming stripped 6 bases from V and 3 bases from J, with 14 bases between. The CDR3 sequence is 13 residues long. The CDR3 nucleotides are TGCAGCGTGGAGAGGGTAGAGGACACTGAAGCTTTCTTT. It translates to CSVERVEDTEAFF.

The CDR3 loop reads CATSRGGINEKLFF. CDR3 sequence (DNA): TGTGCCACCAGCAGAGGGGGGATTAATGAAAAACTGTTTTTT. This chain connects TRBV15 to TRBJ1-4, with a weak D call TRBD1 (5 bases). The germline CDR1 and CDR2 sequences are LNHNV and YYDKDF (reference sequence). The V end lost 1 base, the J end lost 4 bases, and 7 bases lay between the germline ends. The CDR3 length is 14 residues.